A single sample gave rise to the 29 T cell receptor beta chains below, sequenced in a study of human T cells and chemical hapten exposure. Time point in this sample: patch test 1, 2 weeks after DPC sensitization. Treatment specified: therapeutic diphenylcyclopropenone sensitization with weekly scalp DPC. MiXCR was run by TCRdb on the RACE reads, yielding one entry per CDR3 protein. The sample has roughly 120,000 distinct CDR3 sequences; roughly 13% are singletons. Specimen: whole blood, collected in connection with sensitization to the hapten diphenylcyclopropenone (DPC). These receptors were obtained from a man between 18 and 29 years old with alopecia areata. Some clones in this sample may be carry-over from other donors' samples.

The V gene is TRBV21-1, the J gene TRBJ2-7. TRBV21-1 is an annotated pseudogene. The CDR3 runs 14 residues. CDR3 sequence: CASSNVSVLYEQYF. The CDR3 nucleotides read TGTGCCAGCAGCAACGTAAGCGTCCTCTACGAGCAGTACTTC.

DNA for the CDR3: TGTGCCAGCAGCTTAGGGATCTCCGATACGCAGTATTTT. The encoded protein is CASSLGISDTQYF. The chain employs TRBV7-2 and TRBJ2-3; the D is unclear. The V end lost 1 base, the J end lost 6 bases, and 8 bases lay between the germline ends. Germline CDR1 and CDR2: SGHTA and FQGNSA. CDR3 size: 13 residues. Together with reference TRBV7-2 and TRBJ2-3, the CDR3 gives the full variable domain: GAGVSQSPSNKVTEKGKDVELRCDPISGHTALYWYRQSLGQGLEFLIYFQGNSAPDKSGLPSDRFSAERTGGSVSTLTIQRTQQEDSAVYLCASSLGISDTQYFGPGTRLTVL.

This clonotype was found many times. V usage is TRBV29-1 and J usage is TRBJ2-3; 7 positions match TRBD2. The CDR3 length is 12 residues. V lost 8 bases to trimming and J lost 5 bases; unmatched junction nucleotides: 7. Looked up from germline, CDR1 is SQVTM and CDR2 is ANQGSEA. CDR3 DNA sequence: TGCAGCCTTGGGGAGGGCGAAGATACGCAGTATTTT. Its translation is CSLGEGEDTQYF.

The DNA of the CDR3 is TGTGCCAGCAGTTACTCATCCGGGTTTCAGTACTTC. It is translated as CASSYSSGFQYF. The chain has TRBV6-2 or TRBV6-3 and TRBJ2-4; D remains unclear. Trimming stripped 0 bases from V and 11 bases from J, with 8 bases between. The CDR3 has 12 residues. Looked up from germline, CDR1 is MNHEY and CDR2 is SVGEGT.

This clonotype showed up just a few times. CDR3 region: CASSFASDSPLHF. CDR3 DNA: TGTGCCAGCAGCTTCGCGTCAGATTCACCCCTCCACTTT. The J gene is TRBJ1-6, the V gene TRBV5-5, with unresolved D. V was pared by 2 bases and J by 8 bases, with 8 bases between. CDR3 length: 13 amino acids. Germline-derived CDR1 and CDR2 are SGHKS and YYEKEE (reference sequence).

The V call is TRBV21-1, the J call TRBJ2-5; the table's TRBD2 call for D was not verified on the DNA. TRBV21-1 is designated a pseudogene. The CDR3 is 12 residues long. The CDR3 nucleotides are TGTGCCAGCGCCGAGGGTCCAGAGACCCAGTACTTC. Protein sequence: CASAEGPETQYF.

This clonotype showed up many times. The J gene is TRBJ2-5, the V gene TRBV7-6; D is undetermined. CDR1 SGHVS and CDR2 FNYEAQ come from the germline V gene. The CDR3 covers 11 residues. Trimming took 1 base from V and 6 from J, leaving 3 bases between them. CDR3 coding DNA: TGTGCCAGCAGCTTAGTGAAGACCCAGTACTTC. Protein sequence: CASSLVKTQYF.

The chain recombines TRBV2 with TRBJ2-7, with D possibly being TRBD1 or TRBD2 (5 bases each). Germline V lookup: CDR1 SNHLY, CDR2 FYNNEI. The CDR3 covers 15 residues. V lost 2 bases, J lost 3 bases, and 14 bases lay in between. CDR3 nucleotides: TGTGCCAGCAGTGAAACGGGGCGCTCCCTCTACGAGCAGTACTTC. Amino acid sequence: CASSETGRSLYEQYF.

This clonotype was seen only a few times. V gene TRBV10-3 combines with J gene TRBJ1-3, with 7 bases lining up with TRBD1. The V gene's germline CDR1 is ENHRY and CDR2 SYGVKD. CDR3 length equals 15 residues. J lost 0 bases, V lost 3 bases, and 2 bases had no gene match. In nucleotides, the CDR3 is TGTGCCATCAGTGAAAGGGACAGCTCTGGAAACACCATATATTTT. It codes for CAISERDSSGNTIYF.

This rearrangement joins TRBV5-1 to TRBJ2-1, with D perhaps being TRBD1 or TRBD2 (5 bases each). The CDR3 runs 16 residues. Germline V gene sequence: CDR1 SGHRS, CDR2 YFSETQ. The germline V and J ends were trimmed by 4 bases and 2 bases, with 16 bases remaining between them. The CDR3 here is CASSLDKLGAYNEQFF. The DNA of the CDR3 is TGCGCCAGCAGCCTCGATAAACTAGGGGCCTACAATGAGCAGTTCTTC.

The V gene is TRBV10-3, the J gene TRBJ2-1, with D maybe TRBD1 (5 bases). Per the germline V gene, CDR1 is ENHRY and CDR2 is SYGVKD. There are 11 residues in the CDR3. V was pared by 4 bases and J by 9 bases, with 7 bases between. This CDR3 is CAISGRAEQFF. CDR3 sequence (DNA): TGTGCCATCAGTGGCAGGGCTGAGCAGTTCTTC.

This chain uses TRBV12-3 or TRBV12-4 with TRBJ1-1; D is unclear. V was pared by 6 bases and J by 4 bases, with 15 bases between. CDR3 length equals 14 residues. The CDR3 reads CASSLTKFSTEAFF. As DNA, the CDR3 is TGTGCCAGCAGCCTCACAAAGTTCAGCACTGAAGCTTTCTTT.

The chain couples TRBV7-9 to TRBJ1-1, with D possibly being TRBD1 (5 bases). This CDR3 comprises 14 residues. Trimming removed 4 bases from V and 1 base from J, with 10 bases in between. Germline assignment: CDR1 SEHNR and CDR2 FQNEAQ (reference sequence). CDR3 bases: TGTGCCAGCAGCTCGGGACCGGAGAACACTGAAGCTTTCTTT. It codes for CASSSGPENTEAFF. Using reference TRBV7-9 and TRBJ1-1 for the parts outside the CDR3, the full variable domain is DTGVSQNPRHKITKRGQNVTFRCDPISEHNRLYWYRQTLGQGPEFLTYFQNEAQLEKSRLLSDRFSAERPKGSFSTLEIQRTEQGDSAMYLCASSSGPENTEAFFGQGTRLTVV.

This clonotype has a handful of counts. The chain is built from TRBV6-5 and TRBJ1-2; D gene uncertain. Trimming took 6 bases from V and 1 from J, leaving 9 bases between them. This CDR3 region has 13 residues. Germline CDR1 reads MNHEY; CDR2 reads SVGAGI. In nucleotides, the CDR3 is TGTGCCAGCAGGGACGCACTTAACTATGGCTACACCTTC. Its protein is CASRDALNYGYTF.

The genes are TRBV11-2 and TRBJ2-2, with 14 bases matching TRBD2. Germline V gives CDR1 SGHAT, CDR2 FQNNGV. Trimming removed 5 bases from V and 3 bases from J; junction bases left unmatched: 8. The length of the CDR3 is 18 residues. The CDR3: CASSPGLAGGAYTGELFF. The CDR3 coding sequence is TGTGCCAGCAGCCCAGGACTAGCGGGGGGAGCCTACACCGGGGAGCTGTTTTTT.

At least ten counts were recorded for this clonotype. This sequence joins TRBV3-1 and TRBJ1-2; no firm D call. V lost 0 bases and J lost 5, with 13 bases in between. CDR3 length: 15 residues. Looked up from germline, CDR1 is LGHDT and CDR2 is YNNKEL (reference sequence). CDR3 nucleotide sequence: TGTGCCAGCAGCCAAGAGTCCACCGGCAGGTATGGCTACACCTTC. It encodes CASSQESTGRYGYTF.

The chain has TRBV6-6 and TRBJ1-1; TRBD1 might be the D (5 bases). CDR3 size: 14 residues. In germline, CDR1 is MNHNY, CDR2 SVGAGI (reference sequence). V lost 6 bases, J lost 5 bases, and 16 bases lay in between. Written as DNA, the CDR3 is TGTGCCAGCAGGCTGGGACGGCCAGGGACTGAAGCTTTCTTT. Translation: CASRLGRPGTEAFF.

This clonotype was detected only a few times. This chain joins TRBV7-6 and TRBJ1-3; D perhaps matches TRBD1 (6 bases). Trimming took off 4 bases at V and 0 bases at J, with 16 bases between the two ends. Germline V gene lookup returns CDR1 SGHVS and CDR2 FNYEAQ. This CDR3 spans 17 amino acids. The CDR3 nucleotides read TGTGCCAGCAGCTCCACCCCGGACAGCATCTCTGGAAACACCATATATTTT. Translating it yields CASSSTPDSISGNTIYF.

The genes are TRBV4-1 and TRBJ2-7; possibly TRBD1 for D (5 bases). The CDR3 consists of 17 residues. Germline V gene sequence: CDR1 MGHRA, CDR2 YSYEKL. Trimming removed 0 bases at V and 2 bases at J, with 17 bases between. In DNA form, the CDR3 reads TGCGCCAGCAGCCAAGATCCGACAGCGTCCTCTCCCTACGAGCAGTACGTC. It encodes CASSQDPTASSPYEQYV.

A note on this clonotype: This may stem from a read error, because a much larger clone lies one nucleotide away. V is TRBV7-3 and J is TRBJ2-3, with unresolved D. CDR1 and CDR2 from the germline V gene are SGHTA and FQGTGA. V lost 2 bases, J lost 4 bases, and 10 bases lay in between. This CDR3 has 14 amino acids. As DNA, the CDR3 is TGTGCCAGCAGCTTAGCGCACTTTGCAGATACGCAGTATTTT. The encoded protein is CASSLAHFADTQYF.

In this sample, this clonotype turned up many times. This chain uses TRBV9 with TRBJ1-2; weak D call: TRBD1 (5 bases). The germline CDR1 and CDR2 sequences are SGDLS and YYNGEE. The CDR3 spans 15 residues. V lost 4 bases to trimming and J lost 7 bases, with 20 bases between them. The chain's CDR3 is CASSMTASPRSGYTF. CDR3 DNA sequence: TGTGCCAGCAGCATGACAGCCTCCCCACGAAGTGGCTACACCTTC.

On this clonotype itself: One end of the junction varies from germline; a read error may be responsible. The chain links TRBV6-2 or TRBV6-3 to TRBJ1-5; the match to TRBD1 covers 8 bases. Germline V CDR1 and CDR2: MNHEY, SVGEGT. There are 17 residues in the CDR3. The CDR3 reads CATLPGQELRSNQLQHF. CDR3 coding DNA: TGTGCCACCTTACCGGGACAGGAACTAAGAAGCAATCAGCTCCAGCATTTT.

This sequence joins TRBV4-1 and TRBJ1-1, with unresolved D. This CDR3 region has 13 residues. CDR1 is MGHRA, CDR2 YSYEKL, per germline. The germline V and J ends were trimmed by 1 base and 8 bases, with 11 bases remaining between them. DNA for the CDR3: TGCGCCAGCAGCCAAGGAGGGTGGTGGGAAGCTTTCTTT. Amino acid sequence: CASSQGGWWEAFF.

This chain joins TRBV12-3 or TRBV12-4 and TRBJ2-5; 9 bases line up with TRBD2. V shed 4 bases, J shed 2 bases, and the junction held 8 bases outside the gene matches. The CDR3 spans 16 residues. This CDR3 reads CASSSGSGGLQETQYF. The CDR3 bases are TGTGCCAGCAGTTCAGGCAGCGGGGGGCTACAAGAGACCCAGTACTTC.

This chain joins TRBV7-8 and TRBJ2-1, with TRBD2 matching 9 bases. With V trimmed by 5 bases and J by 4 bases, 9 bases remained unmatched. This CDR3 contains 16 residues. CDR1 is SGHVS and CDR2 is FQNEAQ in the germline V gene. The CDR3 reads CASSPLVAGVYNEQFF. Written as DNA, the CDR3 is TGTGCCAGCAGCCCCCTTGTAGCGGGGGTTTACAATGAGCAGTTCTTC.

A few counts support this clonotype. This chain uses TRBV4-2 with TRBJ2-3; D remains ambiguous. The CDR3 is made up of 14 amino acids. Per the germline V gene, CDR1 is LGHNA and CDR2 is YNFKEQ. The V gene lost 1 base and the J gene lost 2 bases, with 7 bases spanning the gap. CDR3: CASSQAAPTDTQYF. The DNA of the CDR3 is TGTGCCAGCAGCCAAGCAGCACCCACAGATACGCAGTATTTT.

This clonotype was detected many times. The chain couples TRBV7-3 to TRBJ2-7, with D possibly called TRBD1 or TRBD2 (6 bases each). V lost 1 base, J lost 4 bases, and 20 bases lay in between. The CDR3 loop spans 17 amino acids. Germline assignment: CDR1 SGHTA and CDR2 FQGTGA. The chain's CDR3 is CASSLIGFRGRLYEQYF. The CDR3 DNA follows: TGTGCCAGCAGCTTAATTGGCTTCCGGGGGCGTCTGTACGAGCAGTACTTC.

V usage is TRBV7-6 and J usage is TRBJ1-1, with D tentatively TRBD1 (6 bases). The CDR3 has 16 residues. Germline values: CDR1 SGHVS, CDR2 FNYEAQ. The V gene lost 4 bases and the J gene lost 1 base, with 16 bases spanning the gap. The CDR3 DNA reads as TGTGCCAGCAGCTCAAGAGGGGGAAGAACGAACACTGAAGCTTTCTTT. Its protein is CASSSRGGRTNTEAFF.

The chain joins TRBV7-2 to TRBJ2-1; no clear D. Deletions cut 5 bases from V and 5 bases from J, with 7 bases between. CDR1 and CDR2 (germline): SGHTA, FQGNSA. The CDR3 length is 12 residues. CDR3 loop: CASSKEDNEQFF. The CDR3 DNA reads TGTGCCAGCAGCAAAGAGGACAATGAGCAGTTCTTC. Drawing the rest from reference TRBV7-2 and TRBJ2-1, the complete variable domain is GAGVSQSPSNKVTEKGKDVELRCDPISGHTALYWYRQSLGQGLEFLIYFQGNSAPDKSGLPSDRFSAERTGGSVSTLTIQRTQQEDSAVYLCASSKEDNEQFFGPGTRLTVL.